This entry lists 3 T cell receptor beta chains sequenced from one sample in a study of cytomegalovirus exposure and HLA in healthy donors. The primer mix had 60 Vbeta and 13 Jbeta primers. Clones were sequenced by immunoSEQ multiplex PCR, and TCRdb holds only the in-frame ones, with some missing. The table includes roughly 180,000 clones, about four fifths detected once. The material sequenced was PBMCs. These receptor sequences come from a woman in her twenties or thirties in good health and CMV-seronegative.

This clone was seen a few times. The chain links TRBV19 to TRBJ2-7; 7 positions agree with TRBD1. The germline CDR1 and CDR2 sequences are LNHDA and SQIVND (reference sequence). This CDR3 is 14 amino acids long. The V gene end was trimmed by 7 bases and the J gene end by 0 bases; junction bases not matched to a gene: 6. CDR3 in amino acids: CASTTGTASYEQYF. The CDR3 DNA is TGTGCCAGTACCACCGGGACAGCCTCCTACGAGCAGTACTTC.

This clone is a singleton in its sample. This sequence joins TRBV7-2 and TRBJ1-1, with TRBD1 identical over 9 bases. V was pared by 3 bases and J by 11 bases, with 10 bases of the junction left unmatched. The germline V gene encodes CDR1 SGHTA and CDR2 FQGNSA. This CDR3 is 14 amino acids long. CDR3 nucleotide sequence: TGTGCCAGCAGCTTCTCGACAGGGGGTGAACGGGCTTTCTTT. It yields the protein CASSFSTGGERAFF.

This clone has more than one count but fewer than ten. This chain uses TRBV27 with TRBJ1-6, with 7 bases identical to TRBD1. This CDR3 region has 14 residues. The ends lost 3 bases at V and 14 bases at J; junction bases unmatched: 10. The germline gives CDR1 MNHEY, CDR2 SMNVEV (reference sequence). The CDR3 sequence: CASSFQGGIITLHF. Written as DNA, the CDR3 is TGTGCCAGCAGTTTTCAAGGGGGCATCATCACCCTCCACTTT.